Presented here are 5 T cell receptor beta chains from one specimen sequenced in a study of T cells in Graves' hyperthyroidism and ophthalmopathy. Regions amplified from RNA transcripts were the TCR beta CDR3 regions. A set of HTBI primers served as the primers for a first-round RT-PCR of the TCR CDR3. TCRdb analysed the multiplex PCR reads with MiXCR anew, one entry per CDR3 protein. This sample yields approximately 330,000 distinct CDR3 sequences, of which about 20% are seen a single time; under 55% belongs to the top ten. The sequenced sample was blood. The origin of the receptors is a woman between 45 and 65 years old with Graves' hyperthyroidism.

This clonotype was observed a few times. The chain couples TRBV5-1 to TRBJ2-3; the D is unclear. Trimming removed 0 bases at V and 6 bases at J, with 14 bases between. Germline-derived CDR1 and CDR2 are SGHRS and YFSETQ. The CDR3 has 15 residues. This chain's CDR3 is CASSLVGRARDTQYF. CDR3 DNA: TGCGCCAGCAGCTTGGTGGGAAGAGCCCGGGATACGCAGTATTTT. Drawing the rest from reference TRBV5-1 and TRBJ2-3, the complete variable domain is KAGVTQTPRYLIKTRGQQVTLSCSPISGHRSVSWYQQTPGQGLQFLFEYFSETQRNKGNFPGRFSGRQFSNSRSEMNVSTLELGDSALYLCASSLVGRARDTQYFGPGTRLTVL.

This clonotype was seen many times. The V and J genes are TRBV20-1 and TRBJ2-2; 8 bases align to TRBD2. CDR1 and CDR2 (germline): DFQATT, SNEGSKA (reference sequence). Trimming removed 4 bases from V and 0 bases from J; junction bases left unmatched: 4. This CDR3 comprises 15 residues. The CDR3 region has the DNA TGCAGTGCTATGAGACTAGCGTCGAACACCGGGGAGCTGTTTTTT. It codes for CSAMRLASNTGELFF.

This clonotype was found a few times. The CDR3 spells CASSYYVGGETQYF. CDR3 in DNA: TGTGCCAGCAGTTATTACGTGGGGGGGGAGACCCAGTACTTC. V and J are TRBV6-1 and TRBJ2-5, with 7 bases that match TRBD2. J lost 5 bases, V lost 5 bases, and 8 bases had no gene match. The CDR3 sequence is 14 residues long. Germline V gives CDR1 MNHNS, CDR2 SASEGT.

This sequence joins TRBV7-2 and TRBJ1-3; D ambiguous. Germline CDR1 SGHTA, CDR2 FQGNSA. V was clipped by 6 bases and J by 8 bases, with 11 bases between them. The CDR3 contains 12 residues. The CDR3 coding sequence is TGTGCCAGCAGTCCTCCCTCAGACACCATATATTTT. Protein: CASSPPSDTIYF.

This clonotype was detected many times. J is TRBJ1-5 and V is TRBV6-1, with D perhaps matching TRBD1 (5 bases). CDR3 length: 16 residues. CDR1 is MNHNS, CDR2 SASEGT, per germline. Trimming pared 4 bases from V and 1 base from J, leaving 14 bases between. The CDR3 nucleotides read TGTGCCAGCAGTGCATCCCGAGGGGTGAGCAATCAGCCCCAGCATTTT. Translating gives CASSASRGVSNQPQHF.